Listed here are 14 T cell receptor beta chains from one sample, sequenced in a study of shared clonotypes between healthy human individuals. Profiling relied on immunoSEQ multiplex PCR, and the TCRdb table lists in-frame clones only, not all of them. The sample holds approximately 720,000 clones, about 92% seen once. Naive CD8 cells comprised CD45RO-negative, CCR7-positively selected cells, excluding terminally differentiated effector memory CD45RA+ cells. What was sequenced was naive CD8+ T cells sorted from blood. These receptors were obtained from a young man in good health.

The rearrangement links TRBV9 to TRBJ1-5; D call uncertain. The ends were cut back, 3 bases at V and 5 bases at J, with 12 bases in the middle. The CDR3 sequence is 14 residues long. Germline-derived CDR1 and CDR2 are SGDLS and YYNGEE. The CDR3 bases are TGTGCCAGCAGCGCCGGATCTTCATATCAGCCCCAGCATTTT. Its protein is CASSAGSSYQPQHF.

DNA of the CDR3: TGCGCCAGCAGTGGTAAGTCCCCCAGGGCAGAAGAGACCCAGTACTTC. This sequence encodes CASSGKSPRAEETQYF. This rearrangement joins TRBV10-1 to TRBJ2-5; tentative D call: TRBD1 (5 bases). CDR3 size: 16 residues. CDR1 is WNHNN, CDR2 SYGVQD, per germline (reference sequence). Trimming shortened V by 4 bases and J by 3 bases, and 18 bases separated the two germline ends.

This chain links TRBV4-3 with TRBJ1-4; the D gene is possibly TRBD1 (6 bases). Germline CDR1 and CDR2: LGHNA and YSLEER. This CDR3 is 16 amino acids long. V lost 0 bases to trimming and J lost 7 bases, with 15 bases between them. In nucleotides, the CDR3 is TGCGCCAGCAGCCAAGATCCCAGGGGAGGGAGTGAAAAACTGTTTTTT. Amino acid sequence: CASSQDPRGGSEKLFF.

V is TRBV6-6 and J is TRBJ2-7; TRBD1 matches at 7 bases. The CDR3 has 16 residues. The V gene end was trimmed by 0 bases and the J gene end by 6 bases; junction bases not matched to a gene: 11. In germline, CDR1 is MNHNY, CDR2 SVGAGI (reference sequence). CDR3 region: CASSYSRGQAKREQYF. The CDR3 DNA reads as TGTGCCAGCAGTTACTCTCGCGGACAGGCAAAGCGCGAGCAGTACTTC.

A remark on this clone: The sample has other DNA sequences that encode this CDR3 too. V gene TRBV11-2 combines with J gene TRBJ2-7, with D uncertain. Germline lookup yields CDR1 SGHAT and CDR2 FQNNGV. The CDR3 runs to 10 residues. The V end was cut by 4 bases, the J end by 4 bases, with 2 bases between. CDR3 DNA: TGTGCCAGCAGCTCGTACGAGCAGTACTTC. Translating it yields CASSSYEQYF. Combining the CDR3 with reference TRBV11-2 and TRBJ2-7 gives the whole variable domain EAGVAQSPRYKIIEKRQSVAFWCNPISGHATLYWYQQILGQGPKLLIQFQNNGVVDDSQLPKDRFSAERLKGVDSTLKIQPAKLEDSAVYLCASSSYEQYFGPGTRLTVT.

A remark on this clone: This specimen includes other DNA sequences encoding the same CDR3. This chain links TRBV5-1 with TRBJ2-7; 7 positions match TRBD2. This CDR3 contains 14 residues. Germline CDR1 SGHRS, CDR2 YFSETQ. Germline trimming cut 0 bases from V and 4 bases from J; bases unmatched to any gene: 4. In nucleotides, the CDR3 is TGCGCCAGCAGCTTGGGGGGGGGATCGTACGAGCAGTACTTC. Its protein product is CASSLGGGSYEQYF.

The J gene is TRBJ2-1, the V gene TRBV4-1; 11 nucleotides line up with TRBD2. This CDR3 spans 18 amino acids. Per germline, CDR1 MGHRA and CDR2 YSYEKL. V trimming: 2 bases; J trimming: 1 base; junction bases outside the gene matches: 7. The CDR3 loop reads CASSQQRLAGPSYNEQFF. DNA for the CDR3: TGCGCCAGCAGCCAACAAAGACTAGCGGGGCCATCCTACAATGAGCAGTTCTTC.

The CDR3 reads CASSLAWETGMNEKLFF. Written as DNA, the CDR3 is TGTGCCAGCAGCTTAGCTTGGGAGACAGGGATGAATGAAAAACTGTTTTTT. V and J are TRBV7-2 and TRBJ1-4; 7 positions agree with TRBD1. This CDR3 has 17 amino acids. J was trimmed by 5 bases and V by 0 bases; bases with no gene match: 9. Germline CDR1 is SGHTA and CDR2 is FQGNSA.

The chain couples TRBV30 to TRBJ1-1, with 8 bases matching TRBD1. The CDR3 totals 13 residues. Germline V gene lookup returns CDR1 GTSNPN and CDR2 SVGIG (reference sequence). After removal of 0 bases from V and 4 bases from J, the junction contained 1 base not matched to a gene. The CDR3 DNA reads TGTGCCTGGAGTGTCACAGGGGGCACTGAAGCTTTCTTT. It specifies CAWSVTGGTEAFF.

As concerns this clone: Other DNA sequences in this specimen translate into the identical CDR3. The chain is built from TRBV7-9 and TRBJ2-7; D is undetermined. Germline-derived CDR1 and CDR2 are SEHNR and FQNEAQ (reference sequence). V dropped 5 bases and J dropped 3 bases, with 11 bases sitting between them. This CDR3 is 13 amino acids long. As DNA, the CDR3 is TGTGCCAGCAGCCCGAGGACCAACTACGAGCAGTACTTC. Protein sequence: CASSPRTNYEQYF. Supplemented by reference TRBV7-9 and TRBJ2-7, the full variable domain reads DTGVSQNPRHKITKRGQNVTFRCDPISEHNRLYWYRQTLGQGPEFLTYFQNEAQLEKSRLLSDRFSAERPKGSFSTLEIQRTEQGDSAMYLCASSPRTNYEQYFGPGTRLTVT.

The chain is built from TRBV28 and TRBJ2-1; no clear D. The length of the CDR3 is 14 residues. The germline V gene has CDR1 MDHEN and CDR2 SYDVKM. V was clipped by 7 bases and J by 0 bases, with 10 bases between them. Here the CDR3 reads CASNALSSYNEQFF. The CDR3 nucleotides read TGTGCCAGCAACGCTTTAAGCTCCTACAATGAGCAGTTCTTC. Together with reference TRBV28 and TRBJ2-1, the CDR3 gives the full variable domain: DVKVTQSSRYLVKRTGEKVFLECVQDMDHENMFWYRQDPGLGLRLIYFSYDVKMKEKGDIPEGYSVSREKKERFSLILESASTNQTSMYLCASNALSSYNEQFFGPGTRLTVL.

The chain combines TRBV6-6 with TRBJ1-2, with a possible D match to TRBD1 (5 bases). Germline CDR1 MNHNY, CDR2 SVGAGI (reference sequence). The CDR3 has 13 residues. Between the trimmed V and J ends, which lost 7 bases and 6 bases, there was a span of 15 bases. The CDR3 DNA is TGTGCCAGCACCGTCAGGGAAAGGGATGGCTACACCTTC. Protein: CASTVRERDGYTF.

The V gene is TRBV28, the J gene TRBJ2-1; D not resolved. Germline V gives CDR1 MDHEN, CDR2 SYDVKM. V was clipped by 3 bases and J by 2 bases, with 11 bases between them. This CDR3 has 15 residues. The CDR3 is CASSLNLWAYNEQFF. In DNA form, the CDR3 reads TGTGCCAGCAGTTTGAATCTGTGGGCCTACAATGAGCAGTTCTTC. The full variable domain, in which reference TRBV28 and TRBJ2-1 provide the parts outside the CDR3, is DVKVTQSSRYLVKRTGEKVFLECVQDMDHENMFWYRQDPGLGLRLIYFSYDVKMKEKGDIPEGYSVSREKKERFSLILESASTNQTSMYLCASSLNLWAYNEQFFGPGTRLTVL.

This chain uses TRBV10-1 with TRBJ1-3, with D perhaps matching TRBD1 (5 bases). The CDR3 runs 13 residues. Germline values: CDR1 WNHNN, CDR2 SYGVQD (reference sequence). V dropped 2 bases and J dropped 9 bases, with 11 bases sitting between them. DNA for the CDR3: TGCGCCAGCAGTGAGAACCGGGGCGGCACCATATATTTT. Translation: CASSENRGGTIYF.